This T cell receptor (beta chain) was identified in a study of OX40 agonist ivuxolimab in advanced cancers. Enrollment shut out patients with autoimmune disease history or systemic immunosuppression. Germline CDR1 reads SGHAT; CDR2 reads FQNNGV. Trimming left V 4 bases short and J 6 bases short, with 15 bases between. This CDR3 comprises 14 residues. Assay: immunoSEQ multiplex PCR; the TCRdb copy retains only in-frame clones and omits some. The data show tens of thousands of clones, over 80% seen once. This material consisted of CD4+ or CD8+ T cells sorted from blood, taken in a trial of the OX40 agonist ivuxolimab. V is TRBV11-2 and J is TRBJ1-2, with D maybe TRBD1 (6 bases). The receptor comes from an adult with an advanced solid tumor such as melanoma, head and neck, liver or kidney cancer. As DNA, the CDR3 is TGTGCCAGCAGCTCATACAGGGCAAGGGATGGCTACACCTTC. Translation gives CASSSYRARDGYTF. The full variable domain, completed using reference TRBV11-2 and TRBJ1-2, is EAGVAQSPRYKIIEKRQSVAFWCNPISGHATLYWYQQILGQGPKLLIQFQNNGVVDDSQLPKDRFSAERLKGVDSTLKIQPAKLEDSAVYLCASSSYRARDGYTFGSGTRLTVV.